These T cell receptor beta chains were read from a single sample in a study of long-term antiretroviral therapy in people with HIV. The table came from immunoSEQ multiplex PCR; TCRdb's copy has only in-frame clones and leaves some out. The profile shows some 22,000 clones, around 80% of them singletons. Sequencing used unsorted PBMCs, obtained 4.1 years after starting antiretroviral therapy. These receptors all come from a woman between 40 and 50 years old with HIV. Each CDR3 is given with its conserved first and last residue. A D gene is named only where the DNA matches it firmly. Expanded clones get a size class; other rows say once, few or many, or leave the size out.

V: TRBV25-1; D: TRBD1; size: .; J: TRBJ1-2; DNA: TGTGCCAGCAGTGGACCAGGGGGCGCTCATCTAGGCTACACCTTC; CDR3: CASSGPGGAHLGYTF
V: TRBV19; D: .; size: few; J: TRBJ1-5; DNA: TGTGCCACCACGGGACAAATTAATCAGCCCCAGCATTTT; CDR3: CATTGQINQPQHF
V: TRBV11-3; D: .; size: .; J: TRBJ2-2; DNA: TGTGCCAGCAGCCCACACGACACCGGGGAGCTGTTTTTT; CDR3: CASSPHDTGELFF
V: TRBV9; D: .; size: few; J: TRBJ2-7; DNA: TGTGCCAGCAGCGCCGGGGCGGGGGCCACCTACGAGCAGTACTTC; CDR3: CASSAGAGATYEQYF
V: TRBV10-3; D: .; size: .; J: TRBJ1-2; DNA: TGTGCCCTAGCCGCCGGTTCTGGTGGCTACACCTTC; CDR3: CALAAGSGGYTF
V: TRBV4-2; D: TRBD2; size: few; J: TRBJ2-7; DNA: TGTGCCAGCAGCCAACCACTAGCGGGAGCGGAAGAGCAGTACTTC; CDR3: CASSQPLAGAEEQYF
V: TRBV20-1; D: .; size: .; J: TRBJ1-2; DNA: TGCAGTGCACTCCTATCCTATGGCTACACCTTC; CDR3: CSALLSYGYTF
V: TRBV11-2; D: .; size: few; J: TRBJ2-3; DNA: TGTGCCAGCAGCCCGACTAGTATCACGCAGTATTTT; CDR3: CASSPTSITQYF
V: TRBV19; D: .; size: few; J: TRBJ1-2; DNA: TGTGCCAGTAGTCAGCGTCTCTATGGCTACACCTTC; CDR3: CASSQRLYGYTF
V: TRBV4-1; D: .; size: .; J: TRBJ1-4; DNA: TGCGCCAGCAGCCAAGACAGCGGAAAACTGTTTTTT; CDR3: CASSQDSGKLFF
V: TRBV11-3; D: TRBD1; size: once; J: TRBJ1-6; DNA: TGTGCCAGCAGCTTAGCTACGGACAGGCTCCACTTT; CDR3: CASSLATDRLHF
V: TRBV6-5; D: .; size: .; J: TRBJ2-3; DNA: TGTGCCAGCAGTACGTTAGGACCGGGCACAGATACGCAGTATTTT; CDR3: CASSTLGPGTDTQYF
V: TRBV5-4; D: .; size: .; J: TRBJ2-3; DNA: TGTGCCAGCAGCCCCCCGGCCACAGATACGCAGTATTTT; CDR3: CASSPPATDTQYF
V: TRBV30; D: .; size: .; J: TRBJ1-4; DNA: TGTGCCTGGAGTGGAATGGGAACAACTAATGAAAAACTGTTTTTT; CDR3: CAWSGMGTTNEKLFF
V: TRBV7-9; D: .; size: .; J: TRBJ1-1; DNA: TGTGCCAGCACTCAGGGGAACACTGAAGCTTTCTTT; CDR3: CASTQGNTEAFF
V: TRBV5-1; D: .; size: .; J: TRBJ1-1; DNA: TGCGCCAGCAGATCCAACACTGAAGCTTTCTTT; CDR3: CASRSNTEAFF
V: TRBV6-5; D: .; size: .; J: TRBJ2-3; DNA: TGTGCCAGCAGCGACGGGCGGACAGATACGCAGTATTTT; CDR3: CASSDGRTDTQYF
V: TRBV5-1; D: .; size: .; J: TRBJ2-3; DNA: TGCGCCAGCAGCTTGTCCATCGGAGCGATCGGCACAGATACGCAGTATTTT; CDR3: CASSLSIGAIGTDTQYF
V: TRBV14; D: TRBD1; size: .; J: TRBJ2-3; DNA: TGTGCCAGCAGCAAACAGAGGACAGGGCGGGCAGATACGCAGTATTTT; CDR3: CASSKQRTGRADTQYF
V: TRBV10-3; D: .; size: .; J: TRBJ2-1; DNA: TGTGCCATCAGAGAAGGGGGAGTCGGTGAGCAGTTCTTC; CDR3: CAIREGGVGEQFF
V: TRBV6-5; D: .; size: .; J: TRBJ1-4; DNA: TGTGCCAGCAGGCCGACAGTCTGGGGAGAAAAACTGTTTTTT; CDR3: CASRPTVWGEKLFF
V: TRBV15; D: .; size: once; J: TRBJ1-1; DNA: TGTGCCACCAGCAGAGAAATGGGGCTTTACACTGAAGCTTTCTTT; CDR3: CATSREMGLYTEAFF
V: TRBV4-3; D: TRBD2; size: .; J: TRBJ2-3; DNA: TGCGCCAGCAGCCAAGGGACTAGCGGGGTGAGCACAGATACGCAGTATTTT; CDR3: CASSQGTSGVSTDTQYF
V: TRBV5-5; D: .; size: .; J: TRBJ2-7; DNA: TGTGCCAGCAGCACCGACCCAACTTCCCGGCAGTACTTC; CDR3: CASSTDPTSRQYF
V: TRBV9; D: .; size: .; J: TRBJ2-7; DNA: TGTGCCAGCAGCGTAGGAAATAGTCTCTCCTACGAGCAGTACTTC; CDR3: CASSVGNSLSYEQYF
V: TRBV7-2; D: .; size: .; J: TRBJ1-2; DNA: TGTGCCAGCAGCTTAGGAGGGTCTAACTATGGCTACACCTTC; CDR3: CASSLGGSNYGYTF
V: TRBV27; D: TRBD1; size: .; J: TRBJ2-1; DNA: TGTGCCAGCAGTTCCGCGAGCAGGGGGCGTAATGAGCAGTTCTTC; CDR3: CASSSASRGRNEQFF
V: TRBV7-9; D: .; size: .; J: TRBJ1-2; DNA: TGTGCCAGCAGCTTCACAGGGTCGTCGGACTATGGCTACACCTTC; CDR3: CASSFTGSSDYGYTF
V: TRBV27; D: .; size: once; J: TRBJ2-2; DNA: TGTGCCAGCAGCTTAGGGGGGACTGCTCAGCTGTTTTTT; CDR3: CASSLGGTAQLFF
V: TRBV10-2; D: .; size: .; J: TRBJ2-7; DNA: TGCGCCAGCAGTGAGGCCCTGATGGACGAGCAGTACTTC; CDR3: CASSEALMDEQYF
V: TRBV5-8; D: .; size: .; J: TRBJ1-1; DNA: TGTGCCAGCAGCTTAAGGGGCGGCACTGAAGCTTTCTTT; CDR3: CASSLRGGTEAFF
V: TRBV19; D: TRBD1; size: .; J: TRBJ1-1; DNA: TGTGCCAGTAGTAACAGGGGGTACACTGAAGCTTTCTTT; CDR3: CASSNRGYTEAFF
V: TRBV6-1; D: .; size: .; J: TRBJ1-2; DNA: TGTGCCAGCAGTGAAGCAGGGCACGGCTACACCTTC; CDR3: CASSEAGHGYTF
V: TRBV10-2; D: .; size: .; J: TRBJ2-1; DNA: TGCGCCAGCGCCCGCTCGAGCTCCTACAATGAGCAGTTCTTC; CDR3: CASARSSSYNEQFF
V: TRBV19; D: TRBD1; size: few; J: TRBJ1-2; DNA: TGTGCCAGTAGTCCAGACAGGGGGCGAGGTGGCTACACCTTC; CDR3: CASSPDRGRGGYTF
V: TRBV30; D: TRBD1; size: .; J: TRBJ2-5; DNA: TGTGCCTGGAGCCAGACAGGGGGCCTGCCGGGGACCCAGTACTTC; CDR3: CAWSQTGGLPGTQYF
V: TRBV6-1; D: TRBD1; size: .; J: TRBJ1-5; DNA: TGTGCCAGCAGTGAATTGGACAGGGGGCTTTATCAGCCCCAGCATTTT; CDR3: CASSELDRGLYQPQHF
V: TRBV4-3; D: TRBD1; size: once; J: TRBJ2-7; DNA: TGCGCCAGCAGCCAAGACCGACAGGGGCCTTTCTTCGAGCAGTACTTC; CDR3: CASSQDRQGPFFEQYF
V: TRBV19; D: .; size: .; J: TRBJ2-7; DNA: TGTGCCAGTAGCAATTACTACGAGCAGTACTTC; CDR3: CASSNYYEQYF
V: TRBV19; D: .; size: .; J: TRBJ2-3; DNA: TGTGCCAGCCACGGGGATACGCAGTATTTT; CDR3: CASHGDTQYF
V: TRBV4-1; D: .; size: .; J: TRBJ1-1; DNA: TGCGCCAGCAGCCAAGCTGTCCGGGGGAACACTGAAGCTTTCTTT; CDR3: CASSQAVRGNTEAFF
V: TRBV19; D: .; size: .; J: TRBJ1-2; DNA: TGTGCCAGTAGTAACGGAAGATGGGGGGGGCCCTATGGCTACACCTTC; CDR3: CASSNGRWGGPYGYTF
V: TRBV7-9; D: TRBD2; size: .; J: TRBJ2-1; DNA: TGTGCCAGCAGCCCCATAGCGGGGGGGTCAAGCTCCTACAATGAGCAGTTCTTC; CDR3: CASSPIAGGSSSYNEQFF
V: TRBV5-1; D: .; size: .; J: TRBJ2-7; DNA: TGCGCCAGCAGTACGGGACCGGGGCCGTACGAGCAGTACTTC; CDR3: CASSTGPGPYEQYF
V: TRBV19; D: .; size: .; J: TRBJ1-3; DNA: TGTGCCAGTAGTATCATGTCAGCCGGAAACACCATATATTTT; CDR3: CASSIMSAGNTIYF
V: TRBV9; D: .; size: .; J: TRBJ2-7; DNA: TGTGCCAGCAGCGTAGAAGGCGGACAGTTCTACGAGCAGTACTTC; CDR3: CASSVEGGQFYEQYF
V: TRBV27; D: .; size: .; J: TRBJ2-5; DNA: TGTGCCAGCAGTTTCCTTCCCGCACAGGCTCAAGAGACCCAGTACTTC; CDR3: CASSFLPAQAQETQYF
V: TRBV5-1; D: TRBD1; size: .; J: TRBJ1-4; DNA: TGCGCCAGCAGCTTGGTGGATGGAGGGACAGAACTGTTTTTT; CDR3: CASSLVDGGTELFF
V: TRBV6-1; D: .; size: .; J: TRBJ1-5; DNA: TGTGCCAGCCATGGGGTAGCCGGCAATCAGCCCCAGCATTTT; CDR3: CASHGVAGNQPQHF
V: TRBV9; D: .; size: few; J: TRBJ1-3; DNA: TGTGCCAGCAGCGTAGCGCCGGGGAACACCATATATTTT; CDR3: CASSVAPGNTIYF
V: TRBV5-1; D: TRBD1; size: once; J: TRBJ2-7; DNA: TGCGCCAGCAGCTTGGTTACGTCACAGGGGACCGAGCAGTACTTC; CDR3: CASSLVTSQGTEQYF
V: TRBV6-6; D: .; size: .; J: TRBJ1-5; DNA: TGTGCCAGCAGCCTTACGAACAATCAGCCCCAGCATTTT; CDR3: CASSLTNNQPQHF
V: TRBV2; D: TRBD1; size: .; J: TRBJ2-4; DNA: TGTGCCAGCAGACAGGGGGTCGCGGTGGCGAACATTCAGTACTTC; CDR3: CASRQGVAVANIQYF
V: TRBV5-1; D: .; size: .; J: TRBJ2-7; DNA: TGCGCCAGCAGCTTGGTGGACCAATACGAGCAGTACTTC; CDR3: CASSLVDQYEQYF